This T cell receptor beta chain was identified during a study of identical twins. The CDR3 covers 16 residues. Germline assignment: CDR1 SGHVS and CDR2 FQNEAQ. V gave up 5 bases and J gave up 4 bases; unmatched junction bases: 3. The count of this clonotype is one. cDNA carried unique molecular identifiers, and a universal primer site was added by template switching. Each CDR3 protein gets one entry after TCRdb re-called the 5' RACE reads with MiXCR. Altogether roughly 720,000 distinct CDR3 sequences are present, about 20% being singletons, with the ten largest covering approximately 14%. These data also featured in a second study, about T cells expressing NK-cell markers. This second study notes: The HCMV specificity of the expanded NKG2C+ T cell clones stayed unresolved.

The gene calls are TRBV7-8 and TRBJ2-6; 12 bases agree with TRBD1. Material for sequencing was PBMCs. This TCR derives from a woman in her late teens or twenties in good health. The CDR3 loop is CASSRGQGAGANVLTF. CDR3 nucleotides: TGTGCCAGCAGCCGGGGACAGGGGGCCGGGGCCAACGTCCTGACTTTC.